The rows below give T cell receptor beta chains drawn from one sample of a study of beta chain features in type 1 diabetes. Here immunoSEQ multiplex PCR was the method, and the copy in TCRdb shows in-frame clones only, minus some. The sample has a few hundred thousand clones; about 15% are singletons. The material sequenced was naive CD4+ T cells from blood. The receptors stem from a woman aged 18-29 years in good health. The CDR3 runs from the conserved cysteine through the conserved F or W. Fields, in order: D gene, V gene, clone size, J gene, CDR3 protein, CDR3 DNA. A D gene is named only where the DNA matches it firmly. Clone size is given for some rows only: seen once, a few or many times, or a class if the clone is expanded.

TRBD1,TRBV5-4,NA,TRBJ2-1,CASNPTGEFYNEQFF,TGTGCCAGCAACCCGACAGGGGAGTTCTACAATGAGCAGTTCTTC
TRBD2,TRBV14,NA,TRBJ2-1,CASSQVGGLAGVRKFF,TGTGCCAGCAGCCAAGTAGGTGGACTAGCGGGAGTCCGGAAGTTCTTC
TRBD2,TRBV4-3,few,TRBJ2-3,CASSQAGTSSTDTQYF,TGCGCCAGCAGCCAGGCCGGGACTAGTTCTACAGATACGCAGTATTTT
NA,TRBV7-9,NA,TRBJ2-4,CASSPRENIQYF,TGTGCCAGCAGCCCCCGGGAAAACATTCAGTACTTC
NA,TRBV19,NA,TRBJ2-1,CASSTSGTYNEQFF,TGTGCCAGTAGTACGTCCGGGACTTACAATGAGCAGTTCTTC
TRBD1,TRBV4-1,NA,TRBJ2-6,CASSPGTGSFSGANVLTF,TGCGCCAGCAGCCCCGGGACAGGTAGTTTCTCTGGGGCCAACGTCCTGACTTTC
NA,TRBV4-2,NA,TRBJ2-1,CASSQDGTSFSLYNEQFF,TGTGCCAGCAGCCAAGACGGGACTTCCTTCTCCCTCTACAATGAGCAGTTCTTC
NA,TRBV27,few,TRBJ1-1,CASSWSQGTEAFF,TGTGCCAGCAGTTGGTCCCAGGGCACTGAAGCTTTCTTT
NA,TRBV5-1,NA,TRBJ2-7,CASSLGRFRGEDEQYF,TGCGCCAGCAGCTTGGGAAGGTTCCGTGGGGAGGACGAGCAGTACTTC
NA,TRBV5-4,NA,TRBJ2-7,CAMGAGRIYEQYF,TGTGCCATGGGCGCGGGGAGAATCTACGAGCAGTACTTC
NA,TRBV29-1,few,TRBJ2-1,CSGVEGEQFF,TGCAGCGGCGTCGAGGGTGAGCAGTTCTTC
TRBD1,TRBV4-2,few,TRBJ1-5,CASSRDRRGQPQHF,TGTGCCAGCAGCCGGGACAGAAGGGGACAGCCCCAGCATTTT
TRBD2,TRBV28,few,TRBJ2-7,CASSPTSGSYEQYF,TGTGCCAGCAGTCCGACTAGCGGGAGCTACGAGCAGTACTTC
NA,TRBV18,NA,TRBJ1-1,CASSPLTVNTEAFF,TGTGCCAGCTCACCGTTGACAGTGAACACTGAAGCTTTCTTT
NA,TRBV6-1,NA,TRBJ2-7,CASSESLANYEQYF,TGTGCCAGCAGTGAAAGTCTAGCGAACTACGAGCAGTACTTC
NA,TRBV7-9,few,TRBJ2-2,CASSLTGVNTGELFF,TGTGCCAGCAGCTTAACGGGAGTAAACACCGGGGAGCTGTTTTTT
NA,TRBV30,few,TRBJ2-5,CAWSGGMETQYF,TGTGCCTGGAGTGGAGGGATGGAGACCCAGTACTTC